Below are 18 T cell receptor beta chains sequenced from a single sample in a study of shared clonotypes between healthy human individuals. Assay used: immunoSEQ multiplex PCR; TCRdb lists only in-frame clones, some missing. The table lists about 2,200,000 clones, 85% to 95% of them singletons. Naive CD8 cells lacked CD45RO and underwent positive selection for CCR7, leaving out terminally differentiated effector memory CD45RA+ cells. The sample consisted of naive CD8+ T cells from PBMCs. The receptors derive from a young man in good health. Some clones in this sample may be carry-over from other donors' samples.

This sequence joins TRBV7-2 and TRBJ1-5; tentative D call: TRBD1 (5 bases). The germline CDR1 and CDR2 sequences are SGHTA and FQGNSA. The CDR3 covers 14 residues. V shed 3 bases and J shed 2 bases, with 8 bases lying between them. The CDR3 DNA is TGTGCCAGCAGCTTCCTGGGACGCAATCAGCCCCAGCATTTT. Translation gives CASSFLGRNQPQHF.

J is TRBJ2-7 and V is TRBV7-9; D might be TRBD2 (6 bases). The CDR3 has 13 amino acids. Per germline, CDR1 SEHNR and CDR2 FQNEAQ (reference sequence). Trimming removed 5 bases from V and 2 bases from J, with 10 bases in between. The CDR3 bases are TGTGCCAGCAGCCTTCGGGAGACCTACGAGCAGTACTTC. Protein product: CASSLRETYEQYF.

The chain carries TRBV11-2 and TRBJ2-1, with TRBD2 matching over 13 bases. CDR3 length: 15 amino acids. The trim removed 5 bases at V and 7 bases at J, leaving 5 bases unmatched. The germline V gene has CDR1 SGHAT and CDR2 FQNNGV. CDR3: CASSHGLAGVNEQFF. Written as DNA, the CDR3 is TGTGCCAGCAGCCACGGACTAGCGGGAGTTAATGAGCAGTTCTTC.

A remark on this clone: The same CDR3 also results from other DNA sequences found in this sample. CDR3 loop: CASSLDSNQPQHF. As DNA, the CDR3 is TGTGCCAGCAGCTTGGACAGCAATCAGCCCCAGCATTTT. The rearrangement joins TRBV5-6 to TRBJ1-5; D gene unclear. The V end lost 0 bases, the J end lost 1 base, and 2 bases lay between the germline ends. The CDR3 has 13 residues. Germline-derived CDR1 and CDR2 are SGHDT and YYEEEE. Full variable domain (remainder filled in from reference TRBV5-6 and TRBJ1-5): DAGVTQSPTHLIKTRGQQVTLRCSPKSGHDTVSWYQQALGQGPQFIFQYYEEEERQRGNFPDRFSGHQFPNYSSELNVNALLLGDSALYLCASSLDSNQPQHFGDGTRLSIL.

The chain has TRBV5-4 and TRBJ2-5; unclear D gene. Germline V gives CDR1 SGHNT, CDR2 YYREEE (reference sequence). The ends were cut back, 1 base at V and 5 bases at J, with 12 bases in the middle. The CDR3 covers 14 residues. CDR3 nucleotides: TGTGCCAGCAGCTTGATCGGCCCTCTGGAGACCCAGTACTTC. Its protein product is CASSLIGPLETQYF.

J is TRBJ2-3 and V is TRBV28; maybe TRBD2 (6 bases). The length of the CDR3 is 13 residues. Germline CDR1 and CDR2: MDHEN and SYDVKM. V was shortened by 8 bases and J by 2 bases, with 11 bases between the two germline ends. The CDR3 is CASGRPVTDTQYF. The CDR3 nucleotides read TGTGCCAGCGGGAGGCCTGTCACAGATACGCAGTATTTT.

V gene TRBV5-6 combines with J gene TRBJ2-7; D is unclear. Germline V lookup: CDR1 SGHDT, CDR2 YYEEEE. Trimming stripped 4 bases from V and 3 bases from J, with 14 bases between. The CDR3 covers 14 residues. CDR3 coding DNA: TGTGCCAGCAGCCCGGCCTGGGCAGACTACGAGCAGTACTTC. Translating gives CASSPAWADYEQYF.

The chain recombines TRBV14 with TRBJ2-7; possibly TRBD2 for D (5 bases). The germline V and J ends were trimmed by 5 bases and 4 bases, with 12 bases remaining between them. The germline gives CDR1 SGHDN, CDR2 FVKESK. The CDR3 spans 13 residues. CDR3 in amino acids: CASSAGGWYEQYF. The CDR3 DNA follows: TGTGCCAGCAGCGCCGGAGGATGGTACGAGCAGTACTTC.

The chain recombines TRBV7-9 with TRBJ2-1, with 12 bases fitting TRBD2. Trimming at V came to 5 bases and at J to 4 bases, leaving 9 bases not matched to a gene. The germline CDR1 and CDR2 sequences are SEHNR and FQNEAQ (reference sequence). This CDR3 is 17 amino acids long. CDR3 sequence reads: CASSPRLAGALYNEQFF. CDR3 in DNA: TGTGCCAGCAGCCCCAGACTAGCGGGAGCCCTGTACAATGAGCAGTTCTTC. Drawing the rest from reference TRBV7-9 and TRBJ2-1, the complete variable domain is DTGVSQNPRHKITKRGQNVTFRCDPISEHNRLYWYRQTLGQGPEFLTYFQNEAQLEKSRLLSDRFSAERPKGSFSTLEIQRTEQGDSAMYLCASSPRLAGALYNEQFFGPGTRLTVL.

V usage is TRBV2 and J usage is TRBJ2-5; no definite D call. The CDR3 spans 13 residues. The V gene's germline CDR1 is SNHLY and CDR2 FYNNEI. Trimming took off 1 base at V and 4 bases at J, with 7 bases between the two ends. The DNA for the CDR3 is TGTGCCAGCAGTGAAGACAGACCAGAGACCCAGTACTTC. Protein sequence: CASSEDRPETQYF.

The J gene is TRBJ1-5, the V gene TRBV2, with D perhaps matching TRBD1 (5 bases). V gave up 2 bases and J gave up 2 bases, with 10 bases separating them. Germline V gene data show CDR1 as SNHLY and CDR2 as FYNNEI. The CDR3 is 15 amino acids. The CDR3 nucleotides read TGTGCCAGCAGTGAACGGGGCCCGGGCAATCAGCCCCAGCATTTT. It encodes CASSERGPGNQPQHF.

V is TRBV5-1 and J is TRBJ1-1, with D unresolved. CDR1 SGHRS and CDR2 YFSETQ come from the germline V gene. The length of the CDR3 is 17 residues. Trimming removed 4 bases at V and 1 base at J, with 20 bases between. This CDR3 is CASSHYISRTGNTEAFF. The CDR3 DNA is TGCGCCAGCAGCCACTATATATCCCGGACGGGGAACACTGAAGCTTTCTTT.

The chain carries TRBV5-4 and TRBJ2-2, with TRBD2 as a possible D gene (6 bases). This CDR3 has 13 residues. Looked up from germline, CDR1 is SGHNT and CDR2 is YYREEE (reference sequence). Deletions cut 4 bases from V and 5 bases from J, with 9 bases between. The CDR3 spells CASSRDLTGELFF. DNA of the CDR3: TGTGCCAGCAGCCGGGACTTAACCGGGGAGCTGTTTTTT.

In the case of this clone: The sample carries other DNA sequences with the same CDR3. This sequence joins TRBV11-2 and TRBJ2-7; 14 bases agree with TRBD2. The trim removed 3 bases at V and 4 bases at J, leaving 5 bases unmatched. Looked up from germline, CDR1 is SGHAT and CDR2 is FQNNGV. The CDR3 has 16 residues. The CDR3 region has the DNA TGTGCCAGCAGCTTGGGGGGGACTAGCGGGAGTTACGAGCAGTACTTC. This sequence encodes CASSLGGTSGSYEQYF.

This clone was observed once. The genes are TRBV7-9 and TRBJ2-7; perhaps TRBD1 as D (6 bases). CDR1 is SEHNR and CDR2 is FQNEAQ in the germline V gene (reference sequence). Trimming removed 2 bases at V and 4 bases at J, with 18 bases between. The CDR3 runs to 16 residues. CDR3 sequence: CASSLFRTDSLYEQYF. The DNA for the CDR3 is TGTGCCAGCAGCTTATTCAGGACAGACTCCCTGTACGAGCAGTACTTC.

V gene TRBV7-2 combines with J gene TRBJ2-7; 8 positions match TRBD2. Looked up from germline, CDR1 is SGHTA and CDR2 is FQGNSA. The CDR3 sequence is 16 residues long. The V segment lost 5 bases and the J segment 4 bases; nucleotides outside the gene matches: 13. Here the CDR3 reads CASSLPVGGRLYEQYF. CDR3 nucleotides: TGTGCCAGCAGCCTCCCCGTGGGCGGGAGGTTATACGAGCAGTACTTC.

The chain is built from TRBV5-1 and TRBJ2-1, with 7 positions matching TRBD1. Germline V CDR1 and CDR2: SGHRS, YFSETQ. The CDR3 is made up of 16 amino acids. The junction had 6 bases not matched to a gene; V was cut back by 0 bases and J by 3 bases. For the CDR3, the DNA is TGCGCCAGCAGCTTGGATGGACAGGCATACTACAATGAGCAGTTCTTC. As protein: CASSLDGQAYYNEQFF.

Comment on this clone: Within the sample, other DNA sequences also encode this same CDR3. CDR3 nucleotide sequence: TGTGCCAGCAGTTTGGTGGGTGGTGGCAATGAGCAGTTCTTC. Translated: CASSLVGGGNEQFF. V and J are TRBV28 and TRBJ2-1; D gene unclear. This CDR3 has 14 amino acids. V lost 3 bases, J lost 6 bases, and 12 bases lay in between. Germline CDR1 is MDHEN and CDR2 is SYDVKM. The variable domain in full, completed from reference TRBV28 and TRBJ2-1, reads DVKVTQSSRYLVKRTGEKVFLECVQDMDHENMFWYRQDPGLGLRLIYFSYDVKMKEKGDIPEGYSVSREKKERFSLILESASTNQTSMYLCASSLVGGGNEQFFGPGTRLTVL.